The 15 T cell receptor beta chains below come from one sample, sequenced in a study of blood T cell repertoires in COVID-19. Sequenced by immunoSEQ multiplex PCR; TCRdb stores in-frame clones only, minus some. The table records 300,000 to 350,000 clones, around 83% of them present only once. Input material: peripheral blood. These receptors all come from a young man with active or convalescent COVID-19.

This clone was seen a handful of times. The CDR3 reads CASSLFFATNEKLFF. CDR3 coding DNA: TGTGCCAGCAGTCTCTTTTTTGCAACTAATGAAAAACTGTTTTTT. The chain combines TRBV27 with TRBJ1-4; no firm D call. This CDR3 contains 15 residues. Germline V gives CDR1 MNHEY, CDR2 SMNVEV (reference sequence). V lost 5 bases, J lost 0 bases, and 10 bases lay in between. The full variable domain, in which reference TRBV27 and TRBJ1-4 provide the parts outside the CDR3, is EAQVTQNPRYLITVTGKKLTVTCSQNMNHEYMSWYRQDPGLGLRQIYYSMNVEVTDKGDVPEGYKVSRKEKRNFPLILESPSPNQTSLYFCASSLFFATNEKLFFGSGTQLSVL.

The V and J genes are TRBV19 and TRBJ1-2, with TRBD1 matching over 8 bases. The CDR3 loop spans 13 amino acids. Losses at the gene ends were 6 bases for V and 6 bases for J; bases not matched to a gene: 6. The germline V gene has CDR1 LNHDA and CDR2 SQIVND (reference sequence). CDR3 sequence reads: CASRTGEWDGYTF. As DNA, the CDR3 is TGTGCCAGTAGGACAGGGGAGTGGGATGGCTACACCTTC.

J is TRBJ2-3 and V is TRBV9, with 8 bases lining up with TRBD2. Trimming at V came to 3 bases and at J to 4 bases, leaving 4 bases not matched to a gene. Germline loops: CDR1 SGDLS, CDR2 YYNGEE. The CDR3 extends over 14 amino acids. CDR3 in DNA: TGTGCCAGCAGCGGACTAGCGAACCCAGATACGCAGTATTTT. Translating it yields CASSGLANPDTQYF.

This chain joins TRBV7-2 and TRBJ1-4; D unclear. The V gene lost 2 bases and the J gene lost 5 bases, with 9 bases spanning the gap. The germline V gene has CDR1 SGHTA and CDR2 FQGNSA. This CDR3 has 14 residues. The CDR3, as DNA: TGTGCCAGCAGCTTAAGTGCACTGAATGAAAAACTGTTTTTT. Its protein product is CASSLSALNEKLFF.

CDR3 DNA sequence: TGTGCCAGCAGCTCGCTTAGCGGGAATAAAAACATTCAGTACTTC. Protein product: CASSSLSGNKNIQYF. The chain uses TRBV11-2 and TRBJ2-4; TRBD2 agrees at 8 bases. CDR1 is SGHAT and CDR2 is FQNNGV in the germline V gene. This CDR3 has 15 residues. Trimming removed 4 bases from V and 4 bases from J; junction bases left unmatched: 6.

This clone came up a few times. The V gene is TRBV13, the J gene TRBJ2-7; the D is unclear. Germline CDR1 is PRHDT and CDR2 is FYEKMQ (reference sequence). Trimming pared 5 bases from V and 6 bases from J, leaving 14 bases between. This CDR3 has 13 residues. The CDR3 sequence: CASSPGPSLEQYF. CDR3 DNA: TGTGCCAGCAGCCCGGGTCCCTCCCTCGAGCAGTACTTC.

The chain employs TRBV19 and TRBJ2-7, with 8 positions matching TRBD1. CDR1 is LNHDA and CDR2 is SQIVND in the germline V gene (reference sequence). The CDR3 covers 15 residues. Losses at the gene ends were 0 bases for V and 6 bases for J; bases not matched to a gene: 7. CDR3 sequence reads: CASSIDRTGGREQYF. In DNA form, the CDR3 reads TGTGCCAGTAGTATAGATCGCACAGGGGGGCGCGAGCAGTACTTC.

The V and J genes are TRBV9 and TRBJ1-3; D gene uncertain. This CDR3 has 14 residues. The V end was cut by 4 bases, the J end by 3 bases, with 11 bases between. Germline V lookup: CDR1 SGDLS, CDR2 YYNGEE. The CDR3 reads CASSPRQDGNTIYF. CDR3 in DNA: TGTGCCAGCAGCCCCCGACAAGATGGAAACACCATATATTTT.

V is TRBV11-2 and J is TRBJ2-3; 13 positions match TRBD2. The CDR3 loop spans 16 amino acids. Germline values: CDR1 SGHAT, CDR2 FQNNGV. Losses at the gene ends were 3 bases for V and 6 bases for J; bases not matched to a gene: 6. This CDR3 reads CASSFRTSGGVDTQYF. The CDR3 nucleotides are TGTGCCAGCAGCTTTAGGACTAGCGGGGGAGTGGATACGCAGTATTTT.

The J gene is TRBJ1-1, the V gene TRBV7-9, with 7 positions matching TRBD1. The CDR3 contains 17 residues. J lost 1 base, V lost 0 bases, and 8 bases had no gene match. Germline CDR1 and CDR2: SEHNR and FQNEAQ (reference sequence). CDR3 nucleotide sequence: TGTGCCAGCAGCTTAGCGGGACAGACAATCCAGAACACTGAAGCTTTCTTT. Translating gives CASSLAGQTIQNTEAFF.

The chain joins TRBV29-1 to TRBJ1-2; no reliable D call. V was trimmed by 3 bases and J by 6 bases, leaving 17 bases between them. Germline assignment: CDR1 SQVTM and CDR2 ANQGSEA. This CDR3 is 14 amino acids long. CDR3 sequence reads: CSVDMPYSTHGYTF. The CDR3, as DNA: TGCAGCGTTGATATGCCTTATTCGACTCATGGCTACACCTTC.

The V call is TRBV5-5, the J call TRBJ1-2; a possible D gene is TRBD1 (6 bases). V gave up 0 bases and J gave up 6 bases, with 18 bases separating them. CDR1 and CDR2 (germline): SGHKS, YYEKEE (reference sequence). The CDR3 has 16 amino acids. The CDR3 reads CASSLGGTTYLNGYTF. The CDR3 DNA follows: TGTGCCAGCAGCTTGGGGGGGACAACATATTTGAATGGCTACACCTTC.

The J gene is TRBJ1-5, the V gene TRBV4-2; no firm D call. The CDR3 has 16 amino acids. V shed 1 base and J shed 4 bases, with 14 bases lying between them. Per germline, CDR1 LGHNA and CDR2 YNFKEQ. The chain's CDR3 is CASSQVGGERNQPQHF. CDR3 coding DNA: TGTGCCAGCAGCCAAGTCGGTGGGGAGAGGAATCAGCCCCAGCATTTT.

The CDR3 reads CASSPVSGITDTQYF. In DNA form, the CDR3 reads TGTGCCAGCAGCCCAGTTAGCGGGATCACAGATACGCAGTATTTT. The V and J genes are TRBV3-1 (or the pseudogene TRBV3-2) and TRBJ2-3; 8 positions agree with TRBD2. In germline, CDR1 is LGHDT, CDR2 YNNKEL (reference sequence). The J segment lost 2 bases and the V segment lost 4 bases, leaving 5 bases of the junction unmatched. CDR3 size: 15 residues.

This chain links TRBV19 with TRBJ2-7, with 7 bases aligning to TRBD2. Germline lookup yields CDR1 LNHDA and CDR2 SQIVND (reference sequence). There are 13 residues in the CDR3. V was clipped by 10 bases and J by 3 bases; unmatched bases: 9. The CDR3 sequence is CATLRPGGYEQYF. The DNA for the CDR3 is TGTGCCACCCTCAGGCCGGGAGGCTACGAGCAGTACTTC.